A selection of T cell receptor beta chains follows, all from one sample in a study of shared clonotypes between healthy human individuals. TCRdb's copy holds only in-frame clones and misses some; the assay was immunoSEQ multiplex PCR. The data contain roughly 2.5 million clones, approximately 92% of them singletons. The sequenced sample consisted of naive CD4+ T cells sorted from blood. These receptors all stem from a man in his late teens or twenties in good health. Both conserved end residues are part of each CDR3. D genes are given only for firm matches. Only part of the rows carry a size: once, few, many, or a class if the clone is expanded.

TRBJ2-7 | - | - | TRBV6-5 | TGTGCCAGCAGTTACTCGGTTCTCGGAAACTACGAGCAGTACTTC | CASSYSVLGNYEQYF
TRBJ1-1 | few | TRBD1 | TRBV18 | TGTGCCAGCTCACCGGGACAGGGGGCGAACACTGAAGCTTTCTTT | CASSPGQGANTEAFF
TRBJ2-7 | - | - | TRBV6-5 | TGTGCCAGCAGTTACTCCCCAGGTTTCGCCTACGAGCAGTACTTC | CASSYSPGFAYEQYF
TRBJ2-1 | - | TRBD1 | TRBV19 | TGTGCCAGTAAAACCGGGACAGGGGTCGTTGAGGAGCAGTTCTTC | CASKTGTGVVEEQFF
TRBJ1-5 | - | TRBD1 | TRBV19 | TGTGCCAGTAGTATAGCTATGGGACAGGGTAGTCAGCCCCAGCATTTT | CASSIAMGQGSQPQHF
TRBJ2-1 | once | TRBD2 | TRBV5-4 | TGTGCCAGCAGCTTGAGGAGGCTAGCGGGAGGAATAGGCAATGAGCAGTTCTTC | CASSLRRLAGGIGNEQFF
TRBJ1-2 | once | - | TRBV7-9 | TGTGCCAGCAGCTTAGATGGCCCCCTCAACGATTGGAACTATGGCTACACCTTC | CASSLDGPLNDWNYGYTF
TRBJ2-3 | - | - | TRBV9 | TGTGCCACCGAGCTCCCCACAGATACGCAGTATTTT | CATELPTDTQYF
TRBJ1-5 | - | TRBD1 | TRBV7-2 | TGTGCCAGCAGGTTCAGCAGGACAGGGTCCAATCAGCCCCAGCATTTT | CASRFSRTGSNQPQHF
TRBJ1-1 | few | - | TRBV30 | TGTGCCTGGAGCCAACAGGGGAACACTGAAGCTTTCTTT | CAWSQQGNTEAFF
TRBJ2-7 | - | TRBD1 | TRBV10-3 | TGTGCCATCAGTCCCGGGACAGGGACCTACGAGCAGTACTTC | CAISPGTGTYEQYF